Presented here are 21 T cell receptor beta chains from one specimen sequenced in a study of cytomegalovirus exposure and HLA in healthy donors. This PCR relied on a set of 60 Vbeta primers and 13 Jbeta primers. Sequenced by immunoSEQ multiplex PCR; TCRdb stores in-frame clones only, minus some. The profile shows some 110,000 clones, approximately 70% of them singletons. The sequenced sample consisted of PBMCs. Source of these receptors: a boy between 10 and 17 years old in good health and CMV-seronegative.

The chain links TRBV29-1 to TRBJ1-2; the D gene is possibly TRBD1 (6 bases). Germline CDR1 and CDR2: SQVTM and ANQGSEA. Trimming cost V 7 bases and J 1 base, with 13 bases left between them. The CDR3 runs to 13 residues. The CDR3, as DNA: TGCAGCGGGGGACAAGCACATAACTATGGCTACACCTTC. Translation: CSGGQAHNYGYTF.

This clone was seen a handful of times. The CDR3, as DNA: TGTGCCACACGAGGCCCGAACAAGGGGGCTGAAGCTTTCTTT. Translating gives CATRGPNKGAEAFF. The chain is built from TRBV19 and TRBJ1-1, with D possibly TRBD1 on 6 matching bases. Germline CDR1 is LNHDA and CDR2 is SQIVND (reference sequence). The CDR3 loop spans 14 amino acids. Trimming left V 10 bases short and J 6 bases short, with 21 bases between.

This clone was detected only a few times. CDR3 in DNA: TGTGCCAGCAGGTACCACCGGGAAGCTTTCTTT. Encoded protein: CASRYHREAFF. This rearrangement joins TRBV2 to TRBJ1-1; no clear D gene. The CDR3 runs 11 residues. The V gene's germline CDR1 is SNHLY and CDR2 FYNNEI. Trimming cost V 6 bases and J 8 bases, with 10 bases left between them.

V is TRBV7-6 and J is TRBJ1-2; D may be TRBD1 (5 bases). The V gene's germline CDR1 is SGHVS and CDR2 FNYEAQ. V was trimmed by 1 base and J by 8 bases, leaving 8 bases between them. The CDR3 is 12 residues long. CDR3 amino acids: CASSLGGAGYTF. The CDR3 bases are TGTGCCAGCAGCTTAGGCGGGGCAGGCTACACCTTC. Together with reference TRBV7-6 and TRBJ1-2, the CDR3 gives the full variable domain: GAGVSQSPRYKVTKRGQDVALRCDPISGHVSLYWYRQALGQGPEFLTYFNYEAQQDKSGLPNDRFSAERPEGSISTLTIQRTEQRDSAMYRCASSLGGAGYTFGSGTRLTVV.

This sequence joins TRBV5-1 and TRBJ2-1; 8 nucleotides line up with TRBD2. Trimming took 3 bases from V and 7 from J; bases not matched to a gene: 9. Germline values: CDR1 SGHRS, CDR2 YFSETQ. The CDR3 spans 15 residues. In DNA, the CDR3 is TGCGCCAGCAGCTCGGGACTAGTTACCGGAAATGAGCAGTTCTTC. This translates into CASSSGLVTGNEQFF. Full variable domain (outside the CDR3, taken from reference TRBV5-1 and TRBJ2-1): KAGVTQTPRYLIKTRGQQVTLSCSPISGHRSVSWYQQTPGQGLQFLFEYFSETQRNKGNFPGRFSGRQFSNSRSEMNVSTLELGDSALYLCASSSGLVTGNEQFFGPGTRLTVL.

V is TRBV30 and J is TRBJ1-6, with 9 bases fitting TRBD1. Trimming at V came to 1 base and at J to 7 bases, leaving 8 bases not matched to a gene. CDR1 is GTSNPN and CDR2 is SVGIG in the germline V gene (reference sequence). The CDR3 consists of 16 residues. CDR3 sequence: CAWSASGTGRNSPLHF. The CDR3 DNA sequence: TGTGCCTGGAGTGCATCCGGGACAGGGAGGAATTCACCCCTCCACTTT.

The rearrangement joins TRBV15 to TRBJ1-1; a possible D gene is TRBD1 (5 bases). The CDR3 length is 14 residues. V shed 7 bases and J shed 4 bases, with 16 bases lying between them. Per the germline V gene, CDR1 is LNHNV and CDR2 is YYDKDF (reference sequence). The CDR3 region has the DNA TGTGCCACCACCCCAGGTACCGGGGGCACTGAAGCTTTCTTT. This encodes CATTPGTGGTEAFF.

The CDR3 bases are TGTGCCAGCAGCTTGGTAACTAGCGGGAACCCAGATACGCAGTATTTT. Amino acids: CASSLVTSGNPDTQYF. The V and J genes are TRBV5-8 and TRBJ2-3; 10 positions agree with TRBD2. Trimming cost V 0 bases and J 4 bases; bases outside gene matches: 5. Germline V gene sequence: CDR1 SGHTS, CDR2 YDEGEE. The CDR3 totals 16 residues.

This clone was observed a handful of times. The gene calls are TRBV2 and TRBJ1-6, with unresolved D. The germline V gene encodes CDR1 SNHLY and CDR2 FYNNEI. The CDR3 extends over 15 amino acids. The V end was cut by 6 bases, the J end by 0 bases, with 9 bases between. In DNA, the CDR3 is TGTGCCAGCAGAGCACAGAGCTCCTATAATTCACCCCTCCACTTT. It translates to CASRAQSSYNSPLHF.

This sequence joins TRBV30 and TRBJ2-5; 9 bases line up with TRBD2. With 5 bases clipped from V and 4 bases from J, the junction kept 5 bases outside the gene matches. CDR1 is GTSNPN, CDR2 SVGIG, per germline (reference sequence). This CDR3 contains 13 residues. This CDR3 reads CAWYSGSGETQYF. CDR3 sequence (DNA): TGTGCCTGGTATAGCGGGAGCGGAGAGACCCAGTACTTC.

This clone has just a few counts. The rearrangement links TRBV19 to TRBJ1-2; 10 bases are shared with TRBD1. The CDR3 covers 15 residues. The J segment lost 6 bases and the V segment lost 10 bases, leaving 14 bases of the junction unmatched. Germline V gene sequence: CDR1 LNHDA, CDR2 SQIVND (reference sequence). The CDR3 coding sequence is TGTGCCACCGGGACAGGGGACAAGGATTGGAATGGCTACACCTTC. Amino acids: CATGTGDKDWNGYTF.

The chain couples TRBV30 to TRBJ2-1; 11 bases are a match to TRBD2. J gave up 12 bases and V 3 bases, and 1 base lay outside the gene matches. Germline V lookup: CDR1 GTSNPN, CDR2 SVGIG (reference sequence). The CDR3 length is 11 residues. As DNA, the CDR3 is TGTGCCTGGAGCCTAGCGGGAGGGCAGTTCTTC. Its protein is CAWSLAGGQFF.

By proportion, this clone is medium-sized (0.01 to 0.1%). This rearrangement joins TRBV7-9 to TRBJ2-1, with a weak D call TRBD1 (6 bases). This CDR3 comprises 16 residues. Germline V CDR1 and CDR2: SEHNR, FQNEAQ (reference sequence). The V gene lost 2 bases and the J gene lost 4 bases, with 15 bases spanning the gap. DNA of the CDR3: TGTGCCAGCAGCTTATTGCAGGGGTGGGGATACAATGAGCAGTTCTTC. As protein: CASSLLQGWGYNEQFF.

The rearrangement joins TRBV7-8 to TRBJ2-2; a possible D gene is TRBD2 (6 bases). This CDR3 spans 16 amino acids. The ends were cut back, 0 bases at V and 0 bases at J, with 8 bases in the middle. CDR1 is SGHVS, CDR2 FQNEAQ, per germline. The CDR3 region is CASSLASGANTGELFF. The CDR3 region has the DNA TGTGCCAGCAGCTTAGCTAGCGGAGCGAACACCGGGGAGCTGTTTTTT.

The chain recombines TRBV11-3 with TRBJ2-1, with 10 positions matching TRBD1. Germline V gives CDR1 SGHNT, CDR2 YENEEA. This CDR3 is 15 amino acids long. V was pared by 7 bases and J by 8 bases, with 11 bases of the junction left unmatched. The DNA for the CDR3 is TGTGCCAGCAAGGGGGCCGGGACAGGGGATGATGAGCAGTTCTTC. It encodes CASKGAGTGDDEQFF.

V gene TRBV7-3 combines with J gene TRBJ2-1; TRBD2 agrees at 7 bases. V lost 2 bases, J lost 1 base, and 2 bases stayed unmatched. Per germline, CDR1 SGHTA and CDR2 FQGTGA. The CDR3 is 15 amino acids. The chain's CDR3 is CASSLGGESYNEQFF. As DNA, the CDR3 is TGTGCCAGCAGCTTAGGGGGGGAATCCTACAATGAGCAGTTCTTC.

The chain links TRBV7-3 to TRBJ2-3; no clear D. Trimming cost V 5 bases and J 3 bases, with 9 bases left between them. Germline V gene lookup returns CDR1 SGHTA and CDR2 FQGTGA. The CDR3 contains 13 residues. The CDR3 DNA is TGTGCCAGCAGCACAGATGGGACAGATACGCAGTATTTT. Protein product: CASSTDGTDTQYF.

V usage is TRBV28 and J usage is TRBJ1-3; perhaps TRBD1 as D (6 bases). The CDR3 loop spans 14 amino acids. Germline V gene lookup returns CDR1 MDHEN and CDR2 SYDVKM. Trimming took off 4 bases at V and 3 bases at J, with 10 bases between the two ends. The CDR3 reads CASSSAGDGNTIYF. The CDR3 coding sequence is TGTGCCAGCAGTTCCGCAGGGGATGGAAACACCATATATTTT.

About this clone: The junction shows a germline mismatch at one end, possibly a read error. This chain uses TRBV5-4 with TRBJ2-5; 8 bases are shared with TRBD1. This CDR3 spans 12 amino acids. The germline V gene encodes CDR1 SGHNT and CDR2 YYREEE (reference sequence). CDR3 loop: CASSLDRGESNF. DNA of the CDR3: TGTGCCAGCAGCTTGGACAGGGGGGAAAGTAACTTC. Full variable domain (outside the CDR3, taken from reference TRBV5-4 and TRBJ2-5): ETGVTQSPTHLIKTRGQQVTLRCSSQSGHNTVSWYQQALGQGPQFIFQYYREEENGRGNFPPRFSGLQFPNYSSELNVNALELDDSALYLCASSLDRGESNFGPGTRLLVL.

The CDR3, as DNA: TGTGCCAGCAGCTTTTCAGGGTACTCCTACGAGCAGTACTTC. Translation gives CASSFSGYSYEQYF. This chain uses TRBV11-2 with TRBJ2-7, with D maybe TRBD1 (5 bases). V dropped 3 bases and J dropped 0 bases, with 9 bases sitting between them. The germline V gene encodes CDR1 SGHAT and CDR2 FQNNGV. This CDR3 has 14 amino acids.

The chain links TRBV11-2 to TRBJ2-7; 7 bases line up with TRBD2. The CDR3 covers 15 residues. V shed 5 bases and J 0 bases; nucleotides not matched to a gene: 7. Germline V gene sequence: CDR1 SGHAT, CDR2 FQNNGV. The CDR3 DNA sequence: TGTGCCAGCAGCAAAATGGGAGGGCTCTCCTACGAGCAGTACTTC. Protein sequence: CASSKMGGLSYEQYF.